This T cell receptor (beta chain) was profiled in a study of cytomegalovirus exposure and HLA in healthy donors. TCRdb's table, derived via immunoSEQ multiplex PCR, lists solely in-frame clones and lacks some. Of over 90,000 clones detected, over 85% appear once; the ten largest clones hold 0.89%. Trimming at V came to 4 bases and at J to 1 base, leaving 1 base not matched to a gene. The CDR3 is 12 amino acids. CDR1 GTSNPN and CDR2 SVGIG come from the germline V gene (reference sequence). Study results and caveats: Specific recognition of CMV antigens was confirmed in vitro for a few chains (all CMV-associated). It was found in a later analysis that first-cohort TCR clusters tended to co-occur in the 100 to 150 validation repertoires.

To note about this clone: Its matching antigen is unknown.

The approximately 120-subject validation cohort, separate from the roughly 670-subject first cohort, included the donors. The chain joins TRBV30 to TRBJ2-7; 7 bases fit TRBD1. This TCR was recovered from a woman between 18 and 29 years old in good health and CMV-seronegative. Sequencing input: PBMCs. CDR3 region: CAWMGQSYEQYF. CDR3 bases: TGTGCCTGGATGGGACAGTCCTACGAGCAGTACTTC.